This T cell receptor beta chain is drawn from a study of CD8 T cells in ankylosing spondylitis. Points from the study as a whole: Reports of some motif variants in reactive arthritis synovial fluid and blood predate this one. Typical of ankylosing spondylitis blood, it appeared, was a TCR beta motif of seven to nine highly homologous variants. Disease-associated clones were CD8+ and fairly uncommon in peripheral blood.

Quantitative 5'-RACE with molecular barcodes produced the TCR beta libraries. TCRdb independently ran MiXCR on the 5' RACE reads; one entry per CDR3 protein. The profile covers about 220,000 distinct CDR3 sequences, with 5.5% to 7.5% appearing a single time and 12% to 15% taken by the ten largest. At least ten counts were recorded for this clonotype. Antigen: not known. This CDR3 is 15 amino acids long. With 7 bases clipped from V and 3 bases from J, the junction kept 9 bases outside the gene matches. Germline-derived CDR1 and CDR2 are SQVTM and ANQGSEA. Sequenced input: blood, either unsorted or a sorted T cell fraction (not recorded which). This TCR came from a male donor with ankylosing spondylitis. The chain carries TRBV29-1 and TRBJ2-7, with TRBD2 matching 13 bases. The DNA for the CDR3 is TGCAGCGCCGGACCTGGGACTAGCGGGGACTACGAGCAGTACTTC. Its protein is CSAGPGTSGDYEQYF.